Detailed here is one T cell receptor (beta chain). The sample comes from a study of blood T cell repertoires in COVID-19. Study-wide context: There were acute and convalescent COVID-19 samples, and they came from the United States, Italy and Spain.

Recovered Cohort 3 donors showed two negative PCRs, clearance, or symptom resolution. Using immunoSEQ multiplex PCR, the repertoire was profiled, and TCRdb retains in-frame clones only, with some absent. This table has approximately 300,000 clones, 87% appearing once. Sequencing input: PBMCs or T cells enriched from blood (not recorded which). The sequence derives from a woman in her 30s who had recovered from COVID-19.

The CDR3 region is CAWSVRLWDTIYF. The CDR3 DNA reads TGTGCCTGGAGTGTACGACTGTGGGACACCATATATTTT. This chain connects TRBV30 to TRBJ1-3, with D unresolved. CDR1 is GTSNPN, CDR2 SVGIG, per germline (reference sequence). This CDR3 has 13 residues. Trimming left V 0 bases short and J 8 bases short, with 11 bases between.